This TCR beta chain was recovered during a study of shared clonotypes between healthy human individuals. Findings and caveats of the study: It was the non-shared clonotypes that had lower generation probabilities than clonotypes shared by all four donors.

The CD4+ fraction was divided into a CD45RA+ naive subset and a CD45RA-negative memory subset. With regard to this clone: The target antigen is unknown.

Samples underwent the assay at deep level. TCRdb's table, derived via immunoSEQ multiplex PCR, lists solely in-frame clones and lacks some. The sample records around 940,000 clones, about three quarters being singletons. The sequence came from a young man in good health. Sequencing used memory CD4+ T cells sorted from blood. Subset specified: CD45RA-negative fraction.

The CDR3 is CASSRDRFSYEQYF. The CDR3 bases are TGTGCCAGCAGCCGGGACAGGTTTTCCTACGAGCAGTACTTC. The chain joins TRBV7-2 to TRBJ2-7, with TRBD1 matching over 8 bases. From germline, CDR1 is SGHTA and CDR2 FQGNSA. The V and J ends lost 5 bases and 1 base, in that order; junction bases with no gene match: 4. The length of the CDR3 is 14 residues.